The clone carrying this T cell receptor beta chain was seen more than once but under ten times. The target antigen is unknown. The data derive from a study of a mutant IDH1 vaccine in newly diagnosed glioma. Study-wide background: In the visit schedule, V12 fell in week 35, while V13 fell in week 47. Notes on the study in general: Pseudoprogression looked unconnected to shifts in top peripheral T cell clonotypes.

Libraries were prepared by immunoSEQ multiplex PCR; TCRdb keeps only in-frame clonotypes and omits some of them. Here the sample spans roughly 69,000 clones, about 88% being singletons. The V segment lost 5 bases and the J segment 6 bases; nucleotides outside the gene matches: 8. This CDR3 comprises 16 residues. Germline CDR1 is SGHAT and CDR2 is FQDESV (reference sequence). Indicated time point: week 35, safety follow-up. Every single dose of the vaccine, 300 ug of mutant IDH1 20-mer peptide, came with topical imiquimod. The chain combines TRBV11-1 with TRBJ1-6, with 9 bases lining up with TRBD1. The input for sequencing was PBMCs, taken from a glioma patient whose treatment included an IDH1 peptide vaccine. This clonotype was obtained from a man aged 25-40 years with glioma. CDR3 bases: TGTGCCAGCAGCCTACTCCGGACAGGGGTTAATTCACCCCTCCACTTT. Its protein is CASSLLRTGVNSPLHF.